The clone carrying this T cell receptor beta chain was detected a few times. The antigen is not known. The data are from a study of response to subunit inactivated influenza vaccine. Study-wide points: Authors suggested seasonal influenza vaccinations each recruit few new T cells.

Looked up from germline, CDR1 is SQVTM and CDR2 is ANQGSEA. Trimming shortened V by 4 bases and J by 2 bases, and 9 bases separated the two germline ends. This CDR3 is built from 12 residues. MiXCR was run by TCRdb on the RT-PCR reads, yielding one entry per CDR3 protein. The table records 530,000 or so distinct CDR3 sequences, roughly 27% of them present only once. The source is a man aged 45-65 years who received an inactivated influenza vaccine. Sequenced here: CD4+ T cells sorted from PBMCs, sampled roughly 5 days after vaccination. This sequence joins TRBV29-1 and TRBJ2-7; no firm D call. CDR3 region: CSVATHTYEQYF. The CDR3 DNA reads TGCAGCGTTGCGACACATACCTACGAGCAGTACTTC.